Below are 9 T cell receptor beta chains sequenced from a single sample in a study of T cells in Graves' hyperthyroidism and ophthalmopathy. Amplified regions were TCR beta CDR3 sequences from RNA transcripts. First-round RT-PCR targeting the TCR CDR3 was performed with the HTBI primer set. TCRdb reprocessed the multiplex PCR reads via MiXCR and lists one record per CDR3 protein. The sample lists 340,000 or so distinct CDR3 sequences, around a fifth occurring once. The sequenced sample consisted of blood. Receptors were obtained from a woman aged 50 to 60 with Graves' hyperthyroidism.

This clonotype was seen more than once but under ten times. V gene TRBV7-9 combines with J gene TRBJ2-7; TRBD1 matches 7 bases. Germline V gene lookup returns CDR1 SEHNR and CDR2 FQNEAQ (reference sequence). There are 15 residues in the CDR3. V dropped 5 bases and J dropped 6; count of bases not matched to a gene: 13. The DNA of the CDR3 is TGTGCCAGCAGCGCTTGGACAGGAAGAAGTCGCGAGCAGTACTTC. It translates to CASSAWTGRSREQYF.

Many counts were recorded for this clonotype. The rearrangement uses TRBV7-9 and TRBJ2-5, with D perhaps TRBD1 (7 bases). The CDR3 is 15 residues long. The germline CDR1 and CDR2 sequences are SEHNR and FQNEAQ (reference sequence). The ends were cut back, 1 base at V and 4 bases at J, with 13 bases in the middle. The CDR3, as DNA: TGTGCCAGCAGCTTAGTCTCAGGGGGAGGAGAGACCCAGTACTTC. Its translation: CASSLVSGGGETQYF.

This clonotype was found many times. V usage is TRBV30 and J usage is TRBJ1-2; possibly TRBD1 for D (5 bases). V lost 3 bases and J 1 base, leaving 15 bases between the germline ends. Germline V gene data show CDR1 as GTSNPN and CDR2 as SVGIG (reference sequence). The CDR3 has 15 amino acids. Here the CDR3 reads CAWSGRATVNYGYTF. The CDR3 nucleotides read TGTGCCTGGAGCGGGAGAGCGACAGTTAACTATGGCTACACCTTC. The variable domain in full, with the rest retrieved from reference TRBV30 and TRBJ1-2, is SQTIHQWPATLVQPVGSPLSLECTVEGTSNPNLYWYRQAAGRGLQLLFYSVGIGQISSEVPQNLSASRPQDRQFILSSKKLLLSDSGFYLCAWSGRATVNYGYTFGSGTRLTVV.

This clonotype was seen ten or more times. The gene calls are TRBV18 and TRBJ2-1; D is unclear. The length of the CDR3 is 12 residues. With 1 base removed from V and 7 bases from J, the gap between germline ends came to 5 bases. Germline V gene lookup returns CDR1 KGHSH and CDR2 LQKENI. The CDR3 DNA follows: TGTGCCAGCTCACCACAGTCGAATGAGCAGTTCTTC. Translating gives CASSPQSNEQFF. The full variable domain, rest sourced from reference TRBV18 and TRBJ2-1, is NAGVMQNPRHLVRRRGQEARLRCSPMKGHSHVYWYRQLPEEGLKFMVYLQKENIIDESGMPKERFSAEFPKEGPSILRIQQVVRGDSAAYFCASSPQSNEQFFGPGTRLTVL.

This clonotype was observed at least ten times. The chain combines TRBV30 with TRBJ2-7; no clear D gene. V gave up 5 bases and J gave up 3 bases, with 8 bases separating them. Germline V gene data show CDR1 as GTSNPN and CDR2 as SVGIG (reference sequence). The CDR3 loop spans 11 amino acids. CDR3 region: CAWGTIYEQYF. CDR3 DNA sequence: TGTGCCTGGGGTACTATCTACGAGCAGTACTTC.

This clonotype has a handful of counts. The chain recombines TRBV29-1 with TRBJ2-7; D perhaps matches TRBD2 (6 bases). Germline CDR1 and CDR2: SQVTM and ANQGSEA. Trimming stripped 0 bases from V and 5 bases from J, with 14 bases between. This CDR3 has 14 amino acids. The CDR3 is CSVEDRRGSNEQYF. Here the CDR3 DNA reads TGCAGCGTTGAAGACCGCCGGGGGAGCAACGAGCAGTACTTC.

As to this clonotype: A much more abundant neighbour one base away suggests this may be a read error. The rearrangement links TRBV6-5 to TRBJ1-6; D remains unclear. With 0 bases removed from V and 11 bases from J, the gap between germline ends came to 20 bases. There are 17 residues in the CDR3. The germline V gene has CDR1 MNHEY and CDR2 SVGAGI. CDR3 DNA sequence: TGTGCCAGCAGTTACTCGAGATTGGCGGCGGGCAATCCACCCCTCCACTTT. Translating it yields CASSYSRLAAGNPPLHF.

This clonotype was seen ten or more times. The chain combines TRBV30 with TRBJ1-5, with 8 bases that match TRBD1. V gave up 4 bases and J gave up 3 bases; unmatched junction bases: 5. Germline loops: CDR1 GTSNPN, CDR2 SVGIG (reference sequence). The CDR3 extends over 14 amino acids. The CDR3 DNA is TGTGCCTGGAATCAGGGGGCCCCCAATCAGCCCCAGCATTTT. Its protein is CAWNQGAPNQPQHF.

The chain uses TRBV5-4 and TRBJ2-2; 7 bases match TRBD1. The CDR3 has 15 residues. The germline CDR1 and CDR2 sequences are SGHNT and YYREEE (reference sequence). The junction had 8 bases not matched to a gene; V was cut back by 4 bases and J by 5 bases. CDR3 bases: TGTGCCAGCAGCGAGGGACAGCGCGGGACCGGGGAGCTGTTTTTT. Translation gives CASSEGQRGTGELFF.